This is a list of T cell receptor beta chains from one sample in a study of metastatic and nonmetastatic thyroid tumors. TCRdb called clones again from the PCR reads with MiXCR. Counted here are tens of thousands of clones, approximately 22% occurring once; the ten biggest clones make up 39%. Sequencing used blood. The receptors originated from a female donor with papillary thyroid cancer or a benign thyroid nodule (not recorded which). Some clones in this sample may be carry-over from other donors' samples. CDR3s include the opening cysteine and the closing phenylalanine or tryptophan. The order of the fields is clone size, V gene, J gene, D gene, CDR3 protein, CDR3 DNA. D genes are given only for firm matches. Clone size is not always given. Where it is, it says once, few, many or a class for expanded clones.

many	TRBV12-3/TRBV12-4	TRBJ1-6	-	CASSLRGGNSPLHF	TGTGCCAGCAGTTTAAGAGGGGGTAATTCACCCCTCCACTTT
-	TRBV4-1	TRBJ2-3	-	CASSQDPQDMEGGMADTQYF	TGCGCCAGCAGCCAAGATCCACAAGATATGGAGGGAGGTATGGCAGATACGCAGTATTTT
-	TRBV3-1	TRBJ2-5	TRBD1	CASRGQGETQYF	TGTGCCAGCAGGGGACAGGGAGAGACCCAGTACTTC
many	TRBV11-3	TRBJ2-3	TRBD1	CASSLGTGIGKSTDTQYF	TGTGCCAGCAGCTTAGGGACAGGGATCGGAAAAAGCACAGATACGCAGTATTTT
-	TRBV6-5	TRBJ2-3	-	CASSYLGTASTDTQYF	TGTGCCAGCAGTTACTTGGGGACGGCTAGCACAGATACGCAGTATTTT
few	TRBV18	TRBJ2-5	-	CASSQSPGTGGGETQYF	TGTGCCAGCTCACAAAGCCCCGGGACCGGAGGGGGTGAGACCCAGTACTTC
few	TRBV6-1	TRBJ1-2	-	CASSMDVDGHTF	TGTGCCAGCAGTATGGACGTCGATGGCCACACCTTC
-	TRBV7-8	TRBJ2-1	-	CATPYSGTLLLHSYNEQFF	TGTGCCACCCCCTATTCTGGGACTCTGCTGCTGCATTCCTACAATGAGCAGTTCTTC
once	TRBV11-2	TRBJ1-1	-	CASSLTRNTEAFF	TGTGCCAGCAGCTTAACCCGGAACACTGAAGCTTTCTTT
-	TRBV12-3/TRBV12-4	TRBJ2-3	-	CASGSLASTDTQYF	TGTGCCAGCGGTTCGCTGGCTAGCACAGATACGCAGTATTTT
-	TRBV5-1	TRBJ2-7	-	CASSSLVEQYF	TGCGCCAGCAGCTCCCTCGTCGAGCAGTACTTC
medium-sized	TRBV6-1	TRBJ1-3	-	CASNGGPSSGNTIYF	TGTGCCAGCAACGGGGGGCCGAGCTCTGGAAACACCATATATTTT
-	TRBV5-1	TRBJ2-7	-	CASSFLGSHYEQYF	TGCGCCAGCAGCTTTCTAGGGTCCCACTACGAGCAGTACTTC
once	TRBV11-2	TRBJ2-1	-	CASSWGNSDPNEQFF	TGTGCCAGCAGCTGGGGAAATAGCGATCCCAATGAGCAGTTCTTC